Listed here are 23 T cell receptor beta chains from one sample, sequenced in a study of cytomegalovirus exposure and HLA in healthy donors. PCR employed 60 Vbeta and 13 Jbeta primers. Produced via immunoSEQ multiplex PCR; TCRdb's table is partial and in-frame only. This sample carries fewer than 200,000 clones, roughly four fifths of them seen once, and the ten largest clones take about 0.8%. Material: PBMCs. The receptors come from a female donor in good health and CMV-seronegative.

V and J are TRBV5-4 and TRBJ2-2; D not resolved. The CDR3 spans 18 residues. Between the trimmed V and J ends, which lost 4 bases and 0 bases, there was a span of 19 bases. Germline CDR1 SGHNT, CDR2 YYREEE (reference sequence). CDR3 region: CASSPGRPRSSNTGELFF. Here the CDR3 DNA reads TGTGCCAGCAGCCCCGGTCGCCCCAGGTCTTCGAACACCGGGGAGCTGTTTTTT.

In nucleotides, the CDR3 is TGTGCCAGCACCTCCCCCCAGGGGGCGGGAAAGACCCAGTACTTC. Protein: CASTSPQGAGKTQYF. This chain joins TRBV27 and TRBJ2-5, with 8 bases lining up with TRBD1. After removal of 7 bases from V and 6 bases from J, the junction contained 13 bases not matched to a gene. Germline-derived CDR1 and CDR2 are MNHEY and SMNVEV (reference sequence). The CDR3 is made up of 15 amino acids.

The rearrangement uses TRBV29-1 and TRBJ2-1; TRBD1 agrees at 11 bases. The junction had 6 bases not matched to a gene; V was cut back by 4 bases and J by 7 bases. This CDR3 has 14 amino acids. Germline CDR1 SQVTM, CDR2 ANQGSEA. The CDR3 DNA is TGCAGCGTTGGGGAGGGGGACAGGGGGAATGAGCAGTTCTTC. Protein product: CSVGEGDRGNEQFF.

This chain joins TRBV19 and TRBJ1-2; tentative D call: TRBD1 (6 bases). Trimming left V 3 bases short and J 1 base short, with 9 bases between. The length of the CDR3 is 14 residues. CDR1 is LNHDA and CDR2 is SQIVND in the germline V gene (reference sequence). CDR3 protein: CASSIWGRNYGYTF. CDR3 DNA: TGTGCCAGTAGTATTTGGGGGCGTAACTATGGCTACACCTTC.

This chain uses TRBV10-1 with TRBJ1-2; TRBD1 might be the D (5 bases). The germline gives CDR1 WNHNN, CDR2 SYGVQD (reference sequence). Deletions cut 5 bases from V and 4 bases from J, with 17 bases between. This CDR3 spans 15 amino acids. The CDR3 DNA follows: TGCGCCAGCAGTTCTCAGGGAGGTCACGGCTATGGCTACACCTTC. The encoded protein is CASSSQGGHGYGYTF.

The table lists this clone with a count of one. This sequence joins TRBV7-2 and TRBJ2-7, with TRBD2 identical over 7 bases. The V gene's germline CDR1 is SGHTA and CDR2 FQGNSA. V lost 5 bases and J lost 3; bases outside the gene matches: 7. The CDR3 covers 14 residues. In DNA, the CDR3 is TGTGCCAGCAGCACGAGCGGGGCGCACTACGAGCAGTACTTC. As protein: CASSTSGAHYEQYF.

This clone has just one count. The genes are TRBV9 and TRBJ1-1; TRBD1 aligns across 7 bases. CDR1 and CDR2 from the germline V gene are SGDLS and YYNGEE. Trimming took 4 bases from V and 6 from J; bases not matched to a gene: 9. There are 14 residues in the CDR3. The CDR3 loop is CASSPRQGTAEAFF. The CDR3 DNA reads as TGTGCCAGCAGCCCCAGACAGGGAACAGCTGAAGCTTTCTTT.

This chain joins TRBV28 and TRBJ2-1, with D perhaps TRBD2 (6 bases). V was pared by 6 bases and J by 12 bases, with 15 bases between. The CDR3 is 12 residues long. CDR1 MDHEN and CDR2 SYDVKM come from the germline V gene. The CDR3 coding sequence is TGTGCCAGCAGCCTCCCCCAGCGGGCGCAGTTCTTC. Its protein is CASSLPQRAQFF. Based on the CDR3 plus reference TRBV28 and TRBJ2-1, the full variable domain is DVKVTQSSRYLVKRTGEKVFLECVQDMDHENMFWYRQDPGLGLRLIYFSYDVKMKEKGDIPEGYSVSREKKERFSLILESASTNQTSMYLCASSLPQRAQFFGPGTRLTVL.

The sample holds one count of this clone. CDR3 bases: TGTGCCAGCCTCTTCCCGGGACAGGGTGGCGAGACCCAGTACTTC. It yields the protein CASLFPGQGGETQYF. The chain employs TRBV9 and TRBJ2-5; 9 bases fit TRBD1. The germline V gene encodes CDR1 SGDLS and CDR2 YYNGEE. This CDR3 has 15 residues. Unmatched junction bases numbered 12, after V lost 7 bases and J lost 5 bases.

The genes are TRBV6-4 and TRBJ1-2, with D perhaps matching TRBD1 (6 bases). This CDR3 has 13 residues. CDR1 MRHNA and CDR2 SNTAGT come from the germline V gene. Trimming left V 3 bases short and J 6 bases short, with 11 bases between. The CDR3 DNA sequence: TGTGCCAGCAGTGAAGGGCCAGGGGATGGCTACACCTTC. Residues: CASSEGPGDGYTF.

The V and J genes are TRBV28 and TRBJ1-5; a possible D gene is TRBD1 (6 bases). V shed 1 base and J shed 1 base, with 8 bases lying between them. Germline-derived CDR1 and CDR2 are MDHEN and SYDVKM. There are 15 residues in the CDR3. The CDR3 region has the DNA TGTGCCAGCAGTTTATCAGGGGTAAGCAATCAGCCCCAGCATTTT. Translated: CASSLSGVSNQPQHF.

The gene calls are TRBV28 and TRBJ2-1; 8 positions agree with TRBD2. This CDR3 is built from 15 residues. The J segment lost 2 bases and the V segment lost 4 bases, leaving 4 bases of the junction unmatched. Germline V gene lookup returns CDR1 MDHEN and CDR2 SYDVKM. The CDR3 nucleotides are TGTGCCAGCAGTTATACTAGCGGAGCCTACAATGAGCAGTTCTTC. Amino acids: CASSYTSGAYNEQFF.

This clone was counted between two and nine times. CDR3 DNA sequence: TGTGCCAGCAGCCACCTGGGACAAGGTGTGGAGCAGTACTTC. Translating gives CASSHLGQGVEQYF. The chain recombines TRBV7-9 with TRBJ2-7, with D maybe TRBD1 (6 bases). Trimming pared 5 bases from V and 7 bases from J, leaving 18 bases between. Germline V gene data show CDR1 as SEHNR and CDR2 as FQNEAQ (reference sequence). The CDR3 runs to 14 residues.

The V gene is TRBV5-4, the J gene TRBJ2-2; 14 bases line up with TRBD2. This CDR3 has 18 amino acids. V shed 5 bases and J 7 bases; nucleotides not matched to a gene: 13. Germline V gene lookup returns CDR1 SGHNT and CDR2 YYREEE (reference sequence). The CDR3 nucleotides are TGTGCCAGCAGGAAGCTAATGACTAGCGGGAGGGCCGGCGGGGAGCTGTTTTTT. Translation gives CASRKLMTSGRAGGELFF.

The chain employs TRBV9 and TRBJ2-3; 7 nucleotides align to TRBD2. Looked up from germline, CDR1 is SGDLS and CDR2 is YYNGEE. Trimming cost V 4 bases and J 2 bases; bases outside gene matches: 7. This CDR3 contains 15 residues. The CDR3 protein is CASSPQAGSTDTQYF. CDR3 sequence (DNA): TGTGCCAGCAGCCCCCAAGCGGGGTCCACAGATACGCAGTATTTT. The full variable domain, with the rest looked up from reference TRBV9 and TRBJ2-3, is DSGVTQTPKHLITATGQRVTLRCSPRSGDLSVYWYQQSLDQGLQFLIQYYNGEERAKGNILERFSAQQFPDLHSELNLSSLELGDSALYFCASSPQAGSTDTQYFGPGTRLTVL.

Only a few counts were recorded for this clone. V gene TRBV5-4 combines with J gene TRBJ1-1, with 8 positions matching TRBD1. The J segment lost 1 base and the V segment lost 3 bases, leaving 11 bases of the junction unmatched. Germline lookup yields CDR1 SGHNT and CDR2 YYREEE (reference sequence). CDR3 length: 17 amino acids. CDR3 coding DNA: TGTGCCAGCAGCTCTCCCGCAGGGGGCTATCCGAACACTGAAGCTTTCTTT. Its protein product is CASSSPAGGYPNTEAFF.

The V call is TRBV2, the J call TRBJ2-7; 12 bases line up with TRBD2. Germline CDR1 SNHLY, CDR2 FYNNEI. The CDR3 spans 14 residues. Trimming at V came to 6 bases and at J to 3 bases, leaving 3 bases not matched to a gene. The CDR3 loop reads CASSWTSGDYEQYF. The CDR3 DNA follows: TGTGCCAGCAGCTGGACTAGCGGGGACTACGAGCAGTACTTC. The full variable domain, completed using reference TRBV2 and TRBJ2-7, is EPEVTQTPSHQVTQMGQEVILRCVPISNHLYFYWYRQILGQKVEFLVSFYNNEISEKSEIFDDQFSVERPDGSNFTLKIRSTKLEDSAMYFCASSWTSGDYEQYFGPGTRLTVT.

The J gene is TRBJ2-5, the V gene TRBV6-5, with D perhaps matching TRBD2 (5 bases). Judging by the DNA end, TRBJ2-7 fits better; the J call may be wrong. Germline V CDR1 and CDR2: MNHEY, SVGAGI. CDR3 size: 15 residues. The CDR3 reads CASSYGVPGNYEQYF. CDR3 DNA: TGTGCCAGCAGTTACGGGGTACCCGGGAACTACGAGCAGTACTTC.

The J gene is TRBJ1-2, the V gene TRBV15; 7 nucleotides align to TRBD1. With 1 base clipped from V and 4 bases from J, the junction kept 9 bases outside the gene matches. CDR1 is LNHNV and CDR2 is YYDKDF in the germline V gene (reference sequence). CDR3 length equals 16 residues. This CDR3 is CATSRGDSKTTYGYTF. The CDR3 DNA follows: TGTGCCACCAGCAGAGGGGACAGCAAGACCACCTATGGCTACACCTTC.

The chain uses TRBV7-9 and TRBJ2-3, with 10 bases matching TRBD1. V lost 8 bases, J lost 4 bases, and 6 bases stayed unmatched. This CDR3 region has 14 residues. Looked up from germline, CDR1 is SEHNR and CDR2 is FQNEAQ (reference sequence). The CDR3 sequence is CASHGTGVSDTQYF. CDR3 coding DNA: TGTGCCAGCCACGGGACAGGGGTATCAGATACGCAGTATTTT.

This chain joins TRBV2 and TRBJ2-2; 12 bases fit TRBD2. V lost 5 bases to trimming and J lost 4 bases; unmatched junction nucleotides: 5. The CDR3 covers 16 residues. Germline lookup yields CDR1 SNHLY and CDR2 FYNNEI. CDR3 sequence (DNA): TGTGCCAGCAGTTCACTAGCGGGAGGAGTCACCGGGGAGCTGTTTTTT. Translated, it gives CASSSLAGGVTGELFF.

V and J are TRBV19 and TRBJ1-2; 10 positions match TRBD1. Per germline, CDR1 LNHDA and CDR2 SQIVND (reference sequence). The CDR3 length is 14 residues. V lost 4 bases, J lost 2 bases, and 1 base stayed unmatched. The CDR3 reads CASSKGQGNYGYTF. The CDR3 bases are TGTGCCAGTAGTAAGGGACAGGGGAACTATGGCTACACCTTC.

The chain has TRBV30 and TRBJ2-7; D is unresolved. The CDR3 extends over 14 amino acids. The germline CDR1 and CDR2 sequences are GTSNPN and SVGIG (reference sequence). The V gene lost 5 bases and the J gene lost 2 bases, with 16 bases spanning the gap. The CDR3 spells CAWGLRGRAYEQYF. The CDR3 DNA sequence: TGTGCCTGGGGCCTGCGAGGCCGGGCCTACGAGCAGTACTTC.